Below are 7 T cell receptor beta chains sequenced from a single sample in a study of blood T cell repertoires in COVID-19. Some clones are missing from TCRdb's copy, which holds only in-frame ones; the method was immunoSEQ multiplex PCR. The profile covers 280,000 or so clones, with around 91% appearing a single time and about 1.7% taken by the ten largest. Sequenced material: PBMCs or T cells enriched from blood (not recorded which). Receptors were obtained from a woman aged 18-29 years with acute COVID-19.

The V and J genes are TRBV5-8 and TRBJ2-7; 10 positions match TRBD1. CDR3 length: 15 residues. Germline loops: CDR1 SGHTS, CDR2 YDEGEE. Trimming at V came to 0 bases and at J to 3 bases, leaving 3 bases not matched to a gene. CDR3 sequence: CASSLATGGHYEQYF. The CDR3 nucleotides read TGTGCCAGCAGCTTGGCGACAGGGGGCCACTACGAGCAGTACTTC.

This sequence joins TRBV4-2 and TRBJ2-1, with TRBD2 matching over 9 bases. The CDR3 sequence is 18 residues long. Germline CDR1 and CDR2: LGHNA and YNFKEQ. Losses at the gene ends were 4 bases for V and 5 bases for J; bases not matched to a gene: 15. CDR3 sequence reads: CASSPQSVSGSLDNEQFF. The CDR3 coding sequence is TGTGCCAGCAGCCCCCAAAGCGTTAGCGGGAGTCTAGACAATGAGCAGTTCTTC.

This chain links TRBV19 with TRBJ1-5, with 9 bases identical to TRBD1. This CDR3 is built from 17 residues. CDR1 LNHDA and CDR2 SQIVND come from the germline V gene (reference sequence). J gave up 4 bases and V 7 bases, and 14 bases lay outside the gene matches. CDR3 coding DNA: TGTGCCAGTAACCCGTCCGGGACAGGGTTTCTTAATCAGCCCCAGCATTTT. This encodes CASNPSGTGFLNQPQHF.

The gene calls are TRBV7-2 and TRBJ1-6; D remains unclear. Germline CDR1 is SGHTA and CDR2 is FQGNSA. The CDR3 spans 13 residues. V was clipped by 4 bases and J by 10 bases, with 11 bases between them. The CDR3 is CASSSDLGSPLHF. The CDR3 region has the DNA TGTGCCAGCAGCTCCGACTTAGGCTCACCCCTCCACTTT.

The rearrangement links TRBV6-6 to TRBJ2-7, with unresolved D. The CDR3 runs 12 residues. Germline loops: CDR1 MNHNY, CDR2 SVGAGI (reference sequence). V was pared by 5 bases and J by 1 base, with 6 bases between. CDR3 coding DNA: TGTGCCAGCAGTCAACGGTCCTACGAGCAGTACTTC. This codes for CASSQRSYEQYF.

This clone was counted between two and nine times. This chain links TRBV7-9 with TRBJ1-1, with a weak D call TRBD1 (6 bases). The CDR3 has 16 amino acids. The germline V gene encodes CDR1 SEHNR and CDR2 FQNEAQ (reference sequence). Trimming shortened V by 4 bases and J by 1 base, and 16 bases separated the two germline ends. The CDR3 spells CASSSSRGRGNTEAFF. The CDR3 DNA follows: TGTGCCAGCAGCTCATCCAGGGGTCGGGGGAACACTGAAGCTTTCTTT.

The V call is TRBV6-1, the J call TRBJ2-7, with 15 positions matching TRBD2. The V and J ends lost 4 bases and 4 bases, in that order; junction bases with no gene match: 5. CDR1 is MNHNS and CDR2 is SASEGT in the germline V gene. CDR3 length: 16 amino acids. This chain's CDR3 is CASSVAGLAGGYEQYF. The DNA of the CDR3 is TGTGCCAGCAGTGTTGCGGGACTAGCGGGAGGTTACGAGCAGTACTTC.